This entry is about one TCR beta chain. The antigen is undetermined. These data belong to a study of OX40 agonist ivuxolimab in advanced cancers. As for the study in general: Patients were treated with intravenous ivuxolimab, dosed at 0.01 to 10 mg/kg and infused every 2 weeks. Study findings and constraints: Clonal expansion in partial responders at 0.1-3.0 mg/kg ranked among the lowest. Within 6 weeks, CD4+ and CD8+ blood T cells expanded clonally at 0.1 to 3.0 mg/kg.

TCRdb's table, derived via immunoSEQ multiplex PCR, lists solely in-frame clones and lacks some. The table has about 97,000 clones, approximately 87% seen once. The V end lost 1 base, the J end lost 8 bases, and 8 bases lay between the germline ends. The CDR3 is made up of 12 amino acids. Germline assignment: CDR1 WSHSY and CDR2 SAAADI. This sample comprised CD4+ or CD8+ T cells sorted from blood, obtained in a trial of the OX40 agonist ivuxolimab. The genes are TRBV10-2 and TRBJ1-1; D is unclear. The sequence was obtained from an adult with an advanced solid tumor such as melanoma, head and neck, liver or kidney cancer. The CDR3 region has the DNA TGCGCCAGCAGTGAGTTTCGGGGAGAAGCTTTCTTT. Its translation: CASSEFRGEAFF.